This passage covers 15 T cell receptor beta chains from one sample sequenced in a study of T-cell reconstitution after alpha-beta-depleted transplantation in children. Preparation of the TCRbeta library involved a method that used unique molecular identifiers. TCRdb redid the calling of the PCR reads with MiXCR, one entry per CDR3 protein. The table has just under 550,000 distinct CDR3 sequences, about a sixth seen once. Sequencing used PBMCs from the stem cell graft donor, obtained from the stem cell graft. These receptors originate from a human donor who donated a stem cell graft to a child with acute lymphoblastic leukemia.

This clonotype was counted only a few times. The chain carries TRBV28 and TRBJ2-7; weak D call: TRBD2 (6 bases). The V gene lost 3 bases and the J gene lost 1 base, with 13 bases spanning the gap. CDR1 MDHEN and CDR2 SYDVKM come from the germline V gene. This CDR3 spans 15 amino acids. DNA of the CDR3: TGTGCCAGCAGTTTTGGGAGGACGGCATCCTACGAGCAGTACTTC. It specifies CASSFGRTASYEQYF.

The V and J genes are TRBV7-2 and TRBJ2-1; 8 bases match TRBD1. The V gene's germline CDR1 is SGHTA and CDR2 FQGNSA. The V segment lost 5 bases and the J segment 4 bases; nucleotides outside the gene matches: 4. This CDR3 is 14 amino acids long. CDR3 loop: CASSDDRGYNEQFF. The DNA for the CDR3 is TGTGCCAGCAGCGACGACAGGGGATACAATGAGCAGTTCTTC.

This clonotype was seen a handful of times. V gene TRBV24-1 combines with J gene TRBJ2-3, with a possible D match to TRBD1 (6 bases). V lost 4 bases and J lost 1, with 14 bases in between. The CDR3 extends over 16 amino acids. Germline assignment: CDR1 KGHDR and CDR2 SFDVKD. CDR3 nucleotides: TGTGCCACCAGTGACACCCGGGACACCCGCACAGATACGCAGTATTTT. Its translation: CATSDTRDTRTDTQYF.

The chain's CDR3 is CASSPRVNQPQHF. In DNA form, the CDR3 reads TGTGCCAGCAGCCCAAGGGTAAATCAGCCCCAGCATTTT. V gene TRBV5-5 combines with J gene TRBJ1-5, with D hard to call. Looked up from germline, CDR1 is SGHKS and CDR2 is YYEKEE (reference sequence). Trimming stripped 4 bases from V and 4 bases from J, with 9 bases between. This CDR3 spans 13 amino acids.

The V gene is TRBV12-3 or TRBV12-4, the J gene TRBJ2-2; TRBD2 might be the D (5 bases). V dropped 1 base and J dropped 1 base, with 10 bases sitting between them. The CDR3 spans 16 residues. CDR3 nucleotide sequence: TGTGCCAGCAGTTTAGTTGGCCGGGAGAACACCGGGGAGCTGTTTTTT. It codes for CASSLVGRENTGELFF.

The V call is TRBV5-1, the J call TRBJ2-1; the D is unclear. This CDR3 spans 15 amino acids. CDR1 and CDR2 from the germline V gene are SGHRS and YFSETQ. Trimming took 2 bases from V and 5 from J, leaving 14 bases between them. The CDR3 sequence is CASSFPREVDNEQFF. CDR3 bases: TGCGCCAGCAGCTTCCCAAGGGAAGTAGACAATGAGCAGTTCTTC.

The CDR3 is CASSLESVVPYNEQFF. For the CDR3, the DNA is TGCGCCAGCAGCTTGGAGTCCGTGGTCCCCTACAATGAGCAGTTCTTC. The chain couples TRBV5-1 to TRBJ2-1; D is ambiguous. The CDR3 consists of 16 residues. The ends were cut back, 0 bases at V and 2 bases at J, with 12 bases in the middle. In germline, CDR1 is SGHRS, CDR2 YFSETQ.

This clonotype was observed a handful of times. The rearrangement links TRBV12-3 or TRBV12-4 to TRBJ2-7; D is possibly TRBD2 (5 bases). The CDR3 is 13 residues long. V shed 6 bases and J shed 3 bases, with 12 bases lying between them. CDR3 sequence (DNA): TGTGCCAGCAGCAACTACGGGGACTACGAGCAGTACTTC. Translation gives CASSNYGDYEQYF.

This clonotype has just a few counts. The J gene is TRBJ1-1, the V gene TRBV18; the D is unclear. V gave up 4 bases and J gave up 4 bases, with 10 bases separating them. CDR1 is KGHSH and CDR2 is LQKENI in the germline V gene. CDR3 length: 13 residues. DNA of the CDR3: TGTGCCAGCTCACTCGCTATGGGCACTGAAGCTTTCTTT. This translates into CASSLAMGTEAFF. Supplemented by reference TRBV18 and TRBJ1-1, the full variable domain reads NAGVMQNPRHLVRRRGQEARLRCSPMKGHSHVYWYRQLPEEGLKFMVYLQKENIIDESGMPKERFSAEFPKEGPSILRIQQVVRGDSAAYFCASSLAMGTEAFFGQGTRLTVV.

The chain has TRBV20-1 and TRBJ2-7; tentatively, D is TRBD1 or TRBD2 (5 bases each). The germline V and J ends were trimmed by 6 bases and 3 bases, with 21 bases remaining between them. This CDR3 is built from 15 residues. Germline assignment: CDR1 DFQATT and CDR2 SNEGSKA (reference sequence). The CDR3 here is CSASTLGDGIYEQYF. CDR3 nucleotide sequence: TGCAGTGCGAGTACCCTTGGGGACGGGATCTACGAGCAGTACTTC.

This clonotype has ten or more counts. This sequence joins TRBV7-8 and TRBJ2-4; 12 bases match TRBD1. In germline, CDR1 is SGHVS, CDR2 FQNEAQ. There are 16 residues in the CDR3. V lost 5 bases and J lost 9; bases outside the gene matches: 11. The DNA for the CDR3 is TGTGCCAGCAGCCCCTTAGGGGGACAGGGGGCATTCATTCAGTACTTC. It yields the protein CASSPLGGQGAFIQYF.

The V gene is TRBV29-1, the J gene TRBJ2-7; tentatively, D is TRBD1 (6 bases). Deletions cut 0 bases from V and 7 bases from J, with 7 bases between. Germline CDR1 and CDR2: SQVTM and ANQGSEA. The CDR3 loop spans 11 amino acids. CDR3 amino acids: CSVEDRGEQYF. For the CDR3, the DNA is TGCAGCGTTGAAGACAGGGGTGAGCAGTACTTC.

CDR3 nucleotides: TGCGCCAGCAGCCCCGGGACCGTTAATAATTCACCCCTCCACTTT. This codes for CASSPGTVNNSPLHF. The chain is built from TRBV5-1 and TRBJ1-6, with D maybe TRBD1 (5 bases). Between the trimmed V and J ends, which lost 4 bases and 5 bases, there was a span of 13 bases. Germline CDR1 reads SGHRS; CDR2 reads YFSETQ. The CDR3 loop spans 15 amino acids.

This clonotype appeared a few times. The J gene is TRBJ2-2, the V gene TRBV9; 12 nucleotides line up with TRBD1. The CDR3 sequence is 16 residues long. Germline lookup yields CDR1 SGDLS and CDR2 YYNGEE. Germline trimming cut 4 bases from V and 7 bases from J; bases unmatched to any gene: 8. CDR3 sequence reads: CASSPGTGGFFGELFF. The CDR3 nucleotides are TGTGCCAGCAGCCCAGGGACAGGGGGCTTCTTCGGGGAGCTGTTTTTT.

This clonotype was found a few times. This rearrangement joins TRBV12-3 or TRBV12-4 to TRBJ2-6; D gene ambiguous. The CDR3 has 13 residues. Trimming took off 8 bases at V and 2 bases at J, with 7 bases between the two ends. The CDR3 protein is CASRATGANVLTF. CDR3 in DNA: TGTGCCAGCCGAGCAACTGGGGCCAACGTCCTGACTTTC.